The present entry profiles one T cell receptor (beta chain) with its context. Its antigen is not known. An amount of RNA that ranged from roughly 0.45 to 1 ug was reverse transcribed with random hexamers. TCRdb processed the immunoSEQ multiplex PCR reads anew with MiXCR; each CDR3 protein has one entry. The sample records approximately 200,000 distinct CDR3 sequences, about 95% being singletons. V was cut by 6 bases and J by 2 bases, with 8 bases left in between. This CDR3 has 11 residues. Germline CDR1 is DFQATT and CDR2 is SNEGSKA (reference sequence). Sequencing targeted TCR beta in T cells from blood (CD8+ and CD4+). The sample originates from a study of CD8 T cells in Susac syndrome. Study-wide results and limits: The study admitted that it had a relatively small number of individuals in its TCR sequencing and HLA analysis.

The rearrangement uses TRBV20-1 and TRBJ2-7; D not certain. The source of this sequence is a human donor with multiple sclerosis. The sample taken for sequencing was CD4+ T cells from PBMCs. Here the CDR3 DNA reads TGCAGTGCCGGACGGACCTACGAGCAGTACTTC. Translating gives CSAGRTYEQYF.